The present T cell receptor beta chain was sequenced within a study of sequential checkpoint blockade in melanoma. The protocol was immunoSEQ multiplex PCR, while the TCRdb copy is restricted to in-frame clones and leaves out a portion. The sample includes around 9,300 clones, 27% of them seen just once. Treatment here: randomized to nivolumab then ipilimumab (arm A) or the reverse (arm B). Source: tumor tissue (inferred from file names), taken from a patient given nivolumab and ipilimumab in sequence. The receptor was derived from a human donor with melanoma.

CDR3 amino acids: CASSSVDRGQETQYF. Written as DNA, the CDR3 is TGTGCCAGCAGCTCCGTTGACAGGGGGCAAGAGACCCAGTACTTC. The chain links TRBV11-3 to TRBJ2-5; 9 bases agree with TRBD1. This CDR3 contains 15 residues. Germline V lookup: CDR1 SGHNT, CDR2 YENEEA. V lost 4 bases and J lost 2; bases outside the gene matches: 5.